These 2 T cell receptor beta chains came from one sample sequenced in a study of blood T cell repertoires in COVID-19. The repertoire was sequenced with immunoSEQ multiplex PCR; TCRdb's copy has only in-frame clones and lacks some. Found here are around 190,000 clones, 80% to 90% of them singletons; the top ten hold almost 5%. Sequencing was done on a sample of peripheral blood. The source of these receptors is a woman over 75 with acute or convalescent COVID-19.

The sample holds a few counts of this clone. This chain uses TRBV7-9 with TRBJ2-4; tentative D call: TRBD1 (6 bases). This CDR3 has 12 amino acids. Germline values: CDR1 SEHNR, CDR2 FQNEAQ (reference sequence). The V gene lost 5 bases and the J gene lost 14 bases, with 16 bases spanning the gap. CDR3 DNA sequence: TGTGCCAGCAGCATTCGAGACAGGTTTAAGTACTTC. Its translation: CASSIRDRFKYF.

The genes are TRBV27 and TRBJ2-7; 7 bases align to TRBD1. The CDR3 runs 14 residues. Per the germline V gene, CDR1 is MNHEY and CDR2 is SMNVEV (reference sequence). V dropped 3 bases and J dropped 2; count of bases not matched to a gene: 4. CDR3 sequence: CASSLTGIAYEQYF. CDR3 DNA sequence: TGTGCCAGCAGTTTGACAGGGATCGCCTACGAGCAGTACTTC.